This T cell receptor (beta chain) was retrieved from a study of response to subunit inactivated influenza vaccine. Study-level results: Each seasonal influenza vaccination recruits few new T cells, the authors suggested.

With V trimmed by 5 bases and J by 8 bases, 9 bases remained unmatched. This CDR3 comprises 14 residues. The V gene's germline CDR1 is SGHTA and CDR2 FQGNSA. Worth noting for this clonotype: Its antigen is unidentified.

MiXCR was run by TCRdb on the RT-PCR reads, yielding one entry per CDR3 protein. This table holds some 500,000 distinct CDR3 sequences, roughly 13% found once. Source: PBMCs from blood, taken roughly 48 days after vaccination. The rearrangement links TRBV7-2 to TRBJ2-1, with 7 nucleotides matching TRBD2. The clonotype comes from a man in his fifties who received an inactivated influenza vaccine. The CDR3 reads CASSPRRGRDEQFF. The CDR3 DNA is TGTGCCAGCAGCCCTCGACGGGGGAGGGATGAGCAGTTCTTC.